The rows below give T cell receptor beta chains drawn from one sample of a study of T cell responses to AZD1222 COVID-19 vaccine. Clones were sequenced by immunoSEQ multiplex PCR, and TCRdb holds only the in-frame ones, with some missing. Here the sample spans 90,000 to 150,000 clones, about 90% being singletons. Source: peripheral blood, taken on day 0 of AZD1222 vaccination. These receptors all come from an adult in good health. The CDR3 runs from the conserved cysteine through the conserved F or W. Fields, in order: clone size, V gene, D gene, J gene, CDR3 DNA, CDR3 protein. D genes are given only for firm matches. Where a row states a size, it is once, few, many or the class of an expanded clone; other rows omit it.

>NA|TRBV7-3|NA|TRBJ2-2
TGTGCCAGCAGCTTCGCAGGGGACACCGGGGAGCTGTTTTTT
CASSFAGDTGELFF
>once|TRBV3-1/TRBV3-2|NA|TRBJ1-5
TGTGCCAGCAGCTTCCAGGGGTCGGGCAATCAGCCCCAGCATTTT
CASSFQGSGNQPQHF
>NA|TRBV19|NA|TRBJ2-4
TGTGCCAGTAGCGGGGACGAAAACATTCAGTACTTC
CASSGDENIQYF
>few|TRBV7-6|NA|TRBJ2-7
TGTGCCAGCAGCCCAGGCTGGGCCTACGAGCAGTACTTC
CASSPGWAYEQYF
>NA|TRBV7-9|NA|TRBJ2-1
TGTGCCAGCAGCGATGTGGACCGGAGCTCCTACAATGAGCAGTTCTTC
CASSDVDRSSYNEQFF
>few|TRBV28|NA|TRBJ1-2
TGTGCCAGCAGTTTAGGCGTGGGACGGCTCTATGGCTACACCTTC
CASSLGVGRLYGYTF
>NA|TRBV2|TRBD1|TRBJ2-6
TGTGCCAGCAGTGAAGGGGGGACAGGGGTGGCCTCTGGGGCCAACGTCCTGACTTTC
CASSEGGTGVASGANVLTF
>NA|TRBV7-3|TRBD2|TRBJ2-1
TGTGCCAGCAGCTCATGGACTAGCGGGAGGGTCGGGAATGAGCAGTTCTTC
CASSSWTSGRVGNEQFF
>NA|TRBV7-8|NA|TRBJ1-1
TGTGCCAGCAGCTCAGGCCAGGGTGGGGGGACTGAAGCTTTCTTT
CASSSGQGGGTEAFF
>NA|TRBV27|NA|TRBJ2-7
TGTGCCAGCAGTAGCTGGGGCCCATCCTACGAGCAGTACTTC
CASSSWGPSYEQYF
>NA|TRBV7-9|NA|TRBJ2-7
TGTGCCAGCAGCTTAGGGCCAGAGCAGTACTTC
CASSLGPEQYF
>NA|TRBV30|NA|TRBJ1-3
TGTGCCTGGAGTGTACTCCACACCAGCTCTGGAAACACCATATATTTT
CAWSVLHTSSGNTIYF
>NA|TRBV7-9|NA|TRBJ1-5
TGTGCCAGCAGCTTAGAGGTACAAGGCAATCAGCCCCAGCATTTT
CASSLEVQGNQPQHF
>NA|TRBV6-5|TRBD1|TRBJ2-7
TGTGCCAGCGGGTCGGACAGGGACCCTTCCTACGAGCAGTACTTC
CASGSDRDPSYEQYF
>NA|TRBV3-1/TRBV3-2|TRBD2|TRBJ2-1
TGTGCCAGCAGCCCATTAGCGGGAGGGCCGGGGAATGAGCAGTTCTTC
CASSPLAGGPGNEQFF
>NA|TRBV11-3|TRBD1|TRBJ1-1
TGTGCCAGCAGCCTTACAGGGGACCACACTGAAGCTTTCTTT
CASSLTGDHTEAFF
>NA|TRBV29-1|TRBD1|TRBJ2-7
TGCAGCGTTGATAGTAGGACAGGGTCGTACGAGCAGTACTTC
CSVDSRTGSYEQYF
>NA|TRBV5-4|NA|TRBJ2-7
TGTGCCAGCAGCAGAGGGGGAGTCGACGAGCAGTACTTC
CASSRGGVDEQYF
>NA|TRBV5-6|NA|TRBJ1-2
TGTGCCAGCAGCGTGGATGCTGAGCAGTTCGACTACACCTTC
CASSVDAEQFDYTF
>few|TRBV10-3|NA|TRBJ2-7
TGTGCCATCAGTGAGGGGCAGACCTCCTACGAGCAGTACTTC
CAISEGQTSYEQYF
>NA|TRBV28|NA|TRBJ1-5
TGTGCCAGCAGTACTCGGTGGGACTCCGGTCTTCAGCCCCAGCATTTT
CASSTRWDSGLQPQHF
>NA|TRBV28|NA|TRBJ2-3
TGTGCCAGCAGAGGGATTGCAGATACGCAGTATTTT
CASRGIADTQYF